This T cell receptor (beta chain) originates from a study of blood T cell repertoires in COVID-19. On the study more broadly: There were acute and convalescent COVID-19 samples, and they came from the United States, Italy and Spain. PBMCs, B-cell-depleted T cells, or T cells provided the cDNA or gDNA that made up the material.

Original handling: Reference gene primers were amplified, and this amplification served to estimate nucleated cell counts. Using immunoSEQ multiplex PCR, the repertoire was profiled, and TCRdb retains in-frame clones only, with some absent. V, J and clone size reflect that table, while D and trimming were determined from the DNA. Of fewer than 250,000 clones in the sample, around four fifths are singletons; the top ten hold under 4.5%. The CDR3 extends over 16 amino acids. V was clipped by 4 bases and J by 2 bases, with 18 bases between them. Germline-derived CDR1 and CDR2 are KGHSH and LQKENI. The sample comprised peripheral blood. The V and J genes are TRBV18 and TRBJ2-7, with TRBD2 as a possible D gene (5 bases). The TCR was taken from a man between 50 and 59 years old with acute or convalescent COVID-19. CDR3 region: CASSRGRESGTYEQYF. The CDR3 DNA reads as TGTGCCAGCTCACGAGGACGGGAATCCGGTACCTACGAGCAGTACTTC.